Each of the 26 T cell receptor beta chains below was sequenced from the same sample in a study of T cells in Graves' hyperthyroidism and ophthalmopathy. Using RNA transcripts as the source, TCR beta CDR3 regions were amplified. With the HTBI primer set, the TCR CDR3 went through a first round of RT-PCR. TCRdb itself ran the multiplex PCR reads through MiXCR, one entry per CDR3 protein. There are about 590,000 distinct CDR3 sequences in the sample; less than 20% occur only once, and 7.3% lies in the top ten. Sequencing input: blood. The source of these receptors is a woman under 40 with Graves' hyperthyroidism.

Note on this clonotype: This clone may be a read error of a much larger clone one base away. The V and J genes are TRBV27 and TRBJ2-1; no definite D call. Germline-derived CDR1 and CDR2 are MNHEY and SMNVEV (reference sequence). The CDR3 loop spans 14 amino acids. CDR3 in DNA: TGTGCCAGCAGTTCTCTGGAGACGTACAATGAGCAGCTCTTC. Translation gives CASSSLETYNEQLF.

In this sample, this clonotype turned up a few times. The chain recombines TRBV6-1 with TRBJ1-5, with D unresolved. V was shortened by 6 bases and J by 0 bases, with 9 bases between the two germline ends. In germline, CDR1 is MNHNS, CDR2 SASEGT. The CDR3 covers 14 residues. This chain's CDR3 is CASRPESSNQPQHF. The CDR3 bases are TGTGCCAGCAGACCCGAGAGTAGCAATCAGCCCCAGCATTTT.

This clonotype appeared many times. This chain links TRBV2 with TRBJ2-3; possible D gene TRBD2, 6 bases. V lost 8 bases and J lost 1, with 19 bases in between. Germline V CDR1 and CDR2: SNHLY, FYNNEI. The CDR3 runs to 16 residues. CDR3 nucleotides: TGTGCCAGCCAGCATTTGGGAGCTAGCGGCACAGATACGCAGTATTTT. Protein product: CASQHLGASGTDTQYF.

This clonotype was observed a few times. V usage is TRBV20-1 and J usage is TRBJ2-7; TRBD2 is a possible D gene (6 bases). CDR1 is DFQATT, CDR2 SNEGSKA, per germline (reference sequence). The CDR3 loop spans 13 amino acids. Trimming took 1 base from V and 3 from J, leaving 10 bases between them. CDR3 sequence reads: CSARAGENYEQYF. The CDR3 DNA is TGCAGTGCTAGAGCGGGAGAAAACTACGAGCAGTACTTC.

This clonotype was observed many times. The CDR3 DNA reads TGCAGTGCTAGACCAGGGAGCTACGAGCAGTACTTC. It codes for CSARPGSYEQYF. This rearrangement joins TRBV20-1 to TRBJ2-7; D might be TRBD1 or TRBD2, each matching 5 bases. V lost 2 bases and J 3 bases, leaving 8 bases between the germline ends. The CDR3 is 12 residues long. The V gene's germline CDR1 is DFQATT and CDR2 SNEGSKA (reference sequence).

In the case of this clonotype: This clone may be a read error of a much larger clone one base away. The chain is built from TRBV28 and TRBJ2-7, with no clear D. The V and J ends lost 2 bases and 3 bases respectively, with 11 bases between them. The length of the CDR3 is 14 residues. CDR1 is MDHEN and CDR2 is SYDVKM in the germline V gene. CDR3 residues: CASSLISVVYEQYF. The CDR3 DNA reads TGTGCCAGCAGTTTAATCTCAGTGGTCTACGAGCAGTACTTC.

The CDR3 DNA is TGTGCCACCAGCAGTGACTGGACAGGGGCATCTGGAAACACCATATATTTT. Residues: CATSSDWTGASGNTIYF. V usage is TRBV15 and J usage is TRBJ1-3; 9 bases line up with TRBD1. V lost 3 bases and J lost 1; bases outside the gene matches: 7. The CDR3 extends over 17 amino acids. Germline V lookup: CDR1 LNHNV, CDR2 YYDKDF (reference sequence).

There are many counts of this clonotype. This chain connects TRBV10-3 to TRBJ2-3; D possibly matches TRBD1 or TRBD2 (7 bases each). Looked up from germline, CDR1 is ENHRY and CDR2 is SYGVKD. Trimming shortened V by 5 bases and J by 0 bases, and 21 bases separated the two germline ends. The CDR3 extends over 18 amino acids. CDR3 amino acids: CAISNPAGEGASTDTQYF. As DNA, the CDR3 is TGTGCCATCAGTAACCCCGCCGGGGAGGGGGCAAGCACAGATACGCAGTATTTT.

This clonotype came up many times. The chain couples TRBV7-9 to TRBJ2-7; possible D gene TRBD1, 5 bases. The CDR3 is made up of 14 amino acids. The V end lost 4 bases, the J end lost 3 bases, and 13 bases lay between the germline ends. The V gene's germline CDR1 is SEHNR and CDR2 FQNEAQ (reference sequence). CDR3 sequence: CASSSKGLDYEQYF. The CDR3 DNA reads as TGTGCCAGCAGCTCAAAGGGGCTCGACTACGAGCAGTACTTC.

This sequence joins TRBV6-2 or TRBV6-3 and TRBJ2-7; 7 bases map to TRBD1. This CDR3 spans 14 amino acids. The V gene's germline CDR1 is MNHEY and CDR2 SVGEGT. V trimming: 5 bases; J trimming: 3 bases; junction bases outside the gene matches: 7. CDR3 DNA: TGTGCCAGCAGTGAGGTTCCAGGGGGCTACGAGCAGTACTTC. Translating it yields CASSEVPGGYEQYF.

The sample holds many counts of this clonotype. This chain joins TRBV5-1 and TRBJ2-1, with 11 bases aligning to TRBD1. This CDR3 has 14 residues. With V trimmed by 4 bases and J by 7 bases, 4 bases remained unmatched. Germline lookup yields CDR1 SGHRS and CDR2 YFSETQ. The CDR3 is CASSPGQGGNEQFF. The CDR3 nucleotides are TGCGCCAGCAGCCCGGGACAGGGGGGAAATGAGCAGTTCTTC.

There are many counts of this clonotype. The chain is built from TRBV5-1 and TRBJ1-4, with 8 bases identical to TRBD1. J was trimmed by 5 bases and V by 3 bases; bases with no gene match: 3. Germline CDR1 and CDR2: SGHRS and YFSETQ. The length of the CDR3 is 14 residues. The CDR3 bases are TGCGCCAGCAGCTCAAGGACAGGGAATGAAAAACTGTTTTTT. This gives the protein CASSSRTGNEKLFF.

This clonotype was detected many times. The chain is built from TRBV28 and TRBJ2-3; no clear D. Germline V gene lookup returns CDR1 MDHEN and CDR2 SYDVKM. There are 18 residues in the CDR3. With 2 bases removed from V and 4 bases from J, the gap between germline ends came to 22 bases. In DNA form, the CDR3 reads TGTGCCAGCAGTTTAATCATTAGGTCAGCACAAAAGGCAGATACGCAGTATTTT. Protein sequence: CASSLIIRSAQKADTQYF.

This clonotype was recorded at least ten times. The J gene is TRBJ1-1, the V gene TRBV30, with TRBD1 matching over 7 bases. The germline gives CDR1 GTSNPN, CDR2 SVGIG (reference sequence). V shed 3 bases and J 5 bases; nucleotides not matched to a gene: 6. The CDR3 extends over 13 amino acids. The CDR3 DNA sequence: TGTGCCTGGAGGGCGACAGGGTGGACTGAAGCTTTCTTT. Amino acids: CAWRATGWTEAFF.

This clonotype has more than one count but fewer than ten. One base away lies a much larger clone, so this may be a sequencing read error. The J gene is TRBJ2-1, the V gene TRBV12-5, with 7 bases lining up with TRBD2. Germline V gives CDR1 LGHNT, CDR2 FRNRAP. The CDR3 totals 14 residues. CDR3 sequence: CATPSGMGYNEQFF. CDR3 nucleotides: TGTGCCACTCCGAGCGGGATGGGGTACAATGAGCAGTTCTTC. Variable domain in full (rest from reference TRBV12-5 and TRBJ2-1): DARVTQTPRHKVTEMGQEVTMRCQPILGHNTVFWYRQTMMQGLELLAYFRNRAPLDDSGMPKDRFSAEMPDATLATLKIQPSEPRDSAVYFCATPSGMGYNEQFFGPGTRLTVL.

Ten or more counts support this clonotype. This rearrangement joins TRBV7-8 to TRBJ2-4; either TRBD1 or TRBD2 may fit D (5 bases each). Germline lookup yields CDR1 SGHVS and CDR2 FQNEAQ. The CDR3 consists of 12 residues. Trimming took off 5 bases at V and 5 bases at J, with 7 bases between the two ends. The CDR3 region is CASSRDQNIQYF. The CDR3 bases are TGTGCCAGCAGCCGGGACCAAAACATTCAGTACTTC.

This clonotype has a count of ten or more. The V and J genes are TRBV30 and TRBJ2-7; D is unresolved. CDR1 GTSNPN and CDR2 SVGIG come from the germline V gene (reference sequence). Trimming took 4 bases from V and 0 from J, leaving 7 bases between them. The CDR3 totals 12 residues. CDR3 nucleotide sequence: TGTGCCTGGAAAGCCAGCTCCTACGAGCAGTACTTC. Translated: CAWKASSYEQYF.

This clonotype was seen ten or more times. The chain links TRBV7-9 to TRBJ2-1; D call uncertain. In germline, CDR1 is SEHNR, CDR2 FQNEAQ (reference sequence). CDR3 length: 14 amino acids. Trimming left V 1 base short and J 5 bases short, with 9 bases between. As DNA, the CDR3 is TGTGCCAGCAGCTTAGGCGTAGGGAACAATGAGCAGTTCTTC. Residues: CASSLGVGNNEQFF.

The CDR3 loop reads CASSVGARKNTDTQYF. The CDR3 nucleotides are TGTGCCAGCAGCGTAGGGGCCCGGAAGAACACAGATACGCAGTATTTT. The chain links TRBV9 to TRBJ2-3, with D unclear. V was pared by 0 bases and J by 2 bases, with 13 bases between. This CDR3 has 16 amino acids. Germline CDR1 and CDR2: SGDLS and YYNGEE.

This clonotype was recorded at least ten times. CDR3 amino acids: CASSLIPRTGTMVNEQFF. The CDR3 DNA follows: TGTGCCAGCAGCCTCATCCCCCGGACAGGGACCATGGTCAATGAGCAGTTCTTC. This chain connects TRBV11-2 to TRBJ2-1, with 8 bases aligning to TRBD1. The CDR3 is made up of 18 amino acids. After removal of 5 bases from V and 6 bases from J, the junction contained 18 bases not matched to a gene. The germline V gene encodes CDR1 SGHAT and CDR2 FQNNGV.

This clonotype has ten or more counts. The gene calls are TRBV2 and TRBJ2-7; 9 nucleotides line up with TRBD1. J was trimmed by 2 bases and V by 8 bases; bases with no gene match: 1. CDR1 SNHLY and CDR2 FYNNEI come from the germline V gene. The CDR3 is 12 residues long. CDR3 amino acids: CASRQGAYEQYF. DNA for the CDR3: TGTGCCAGCCGACAGGGGGCCTACGAGCAGTACTTC.

In DNA form, the CDR3 reads TGCAGTGCTAAGAGTACGACAGGGGGCCGAAATGAGCAGTTCTTC. Its protein is CSAKSTTGGRNEQFF. The rearrangement uses TRBV20-1 and TRBJ2-1; 10 nucleotides align to TRBD1. J was trimmed by 7 bases and V by 4 bases; bases with no gene match: 10. The CDR3 is made up of 15 amino acids. Germline V gene sequence: CDR1 DFQATT, CDR2 SNEGSKA (reference sequence).

This chain links TRBV4-2 with TRBJ2-7; 10 nucleotides align to TRBD2. This CDR3 has 16 residues. Germline CDR1 is LGHNA and CDR2 is YNFKEQ. The J segment lost 4 bases and the V segment lost 0 bases, leaving 6 bases of the junction unmatched. CDR3 sequence reads: CASSQEGPSGSYEQYF. CDR3 nucleotide sequence: TGTGCCAGCAGCCAAGAGGGCCCTAGCGGGAGTTACGAGCAGTACTTC.

The table lists this clonotype with a few counts. The CDR3, as DNA: TGCAGCGCCAAGCAGACAGATCGCCCCGAGCAGTACTTC. As protein: CSAKQTDRPEQYF. J is TRBJ2-7 and V is TRBV29-1; possible D gene TRBD1, 5 bases. The CDR3 spans 13 residues. The germline V gene has CDR1 SQVTM and CDR2 ANQGSEA. V was clipped by 7 bases and J by 6 bases, with 19 bases between them.

This clonotype came up many times. The chain couples TRBV2 to TRBJ1-1; 7 bases map to TRBD1. The germline CDR1 and CDR2 sequences are SNHLY and FYNNEI. The junction had 18 bases not matched to a gene; V was cut back by 6 bases and J by 11 bases. The length of the CDR3 is 15 residues. In nucleotides, the CDR3 is TGTGCCAGCAGCCTAGTGGCACAGGGGTCCTTGGGGGCTTTCTTT. Protein product: CASSLVAQGSLGAFF.

The chain carries TRBV29-1 and TRBJ2-6; D gene unclear. The germline V and J ends were trimmed by 4 bases and 4 bases, with 14 bases remaining between them. The V gene's germline CDR1 is SQVTM and CDR2 ANQGSEA. The CDR3 totals 15 residues. CDR3 sequence (DNA): TGCAGCGTTGGCGACATCGTAAGGGGGGCCAACGTCCTGACTTTC. Encoded protein: CSVGDIVRGANVLTF.